The clone carrying this T cell receptor beta chain is deemed medium-sized (0.01 to 0.1%). The source of the sample is a study of type 1 regulatory T cells. Whole-study context: T-allo10 is an in vitro-generated, Tr1-enriched CD4 T cell product specific for alloantigen.

Each CDR3 protein gets one entry after TCRdb re-called the reads with MiXCR. The sample holds more than 2,000 distinct CDR3 sequences; roughly 6.1% are singletons and the top ten take 2% to 2.5%. CDR1 and CDR2 (germline): SGHTA, FQGNSA. Trimming stripped 5 bases from V and 5 bases from J, with 12 bases between. The CDR3 length is 13 residues. The source of this sequence is a human donor in good health. This chain joins TRBV7-2 and TRBJ1-2; TRBD1 is a possible D gene (5 bases). Sequencing was carried out using CD4+ T cells, either the whole sample or a sorted fraction (not recorded which). DNA for the CDR3: TGTGCCAGCAGCGGGAGGGGTCGGTATGGCTACACCTTC. It translates to CASSGRGRYGYTF. Supplemented by reference TRBV7-2 and TRBJ1-2, the full variable domain reads GAGVSQSPSNKVTEKGKDVELRCDPISGHTALYWYRQSLGQGLEFLIYFQGNSAPDKSGLPSDRFSAERTGGSVSTLTIQRTQQEDSAVYLCASSGRGRYGYTFGSGTRLTVV.